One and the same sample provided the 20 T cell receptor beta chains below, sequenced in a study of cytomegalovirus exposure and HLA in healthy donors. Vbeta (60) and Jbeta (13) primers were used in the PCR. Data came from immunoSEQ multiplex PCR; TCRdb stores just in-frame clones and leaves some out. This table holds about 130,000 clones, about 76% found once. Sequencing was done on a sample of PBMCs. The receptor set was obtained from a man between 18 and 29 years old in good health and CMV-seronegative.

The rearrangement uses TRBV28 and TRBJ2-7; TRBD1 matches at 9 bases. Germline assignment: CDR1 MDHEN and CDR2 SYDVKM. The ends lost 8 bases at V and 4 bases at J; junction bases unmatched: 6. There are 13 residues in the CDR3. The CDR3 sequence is CASWDRDHYEQYF. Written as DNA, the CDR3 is TGTGCCAGCTGGGACAGGGACCATTACGAGCAGTACTTC.

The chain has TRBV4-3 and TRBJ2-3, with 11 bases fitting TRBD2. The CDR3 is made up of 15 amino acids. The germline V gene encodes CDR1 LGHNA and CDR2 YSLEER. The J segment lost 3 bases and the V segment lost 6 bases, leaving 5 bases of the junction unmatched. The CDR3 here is CASSRLAGGTDTQYF. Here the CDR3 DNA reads TGCGCCAGCAGTCGATTAGCGGGGGGGACAGATACGCAGTATTTT.

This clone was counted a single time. CDR3 in amino acids: CASSLRPAVANEKLFF. In DNA, the CDR3 is TGTGCCAGCAGCCTGCGACCGGCGGTAGCTAATGAAAAACTGTTTTTT. The chain combines TRBV7-2 with TRBJ1-4, with D hard to call. Trimming took 5 bases from V and 3 from J, leaving 16 bases between them. Germline CDR1 reads SGHTA; CDR2 reads FQGNSA. The CDR3 has 16 residues.

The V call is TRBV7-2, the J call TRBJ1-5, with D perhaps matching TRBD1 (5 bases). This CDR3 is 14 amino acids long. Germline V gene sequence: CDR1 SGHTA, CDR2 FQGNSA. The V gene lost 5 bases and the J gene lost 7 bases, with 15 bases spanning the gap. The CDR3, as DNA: TGTGCCAGCAGCGGCCGGCCAGGGTTGCAGCCCCAGCATTTT. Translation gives CASSGRPGLQPQHF.

The CDR3 DNA reads as TGTGCCAGCAGCCCTGATCCCCGGGCTGAAGCTTTCTTT. It translates to CASSPDPRAEAFF. V gene TRBV6-5 combines with J gene TRBJ1-1; D unresolved. The germline CDR1 and CDR2 sequences are MNHEY and SVGAGI. CDR3 length: 13 residues. V was pared by 6 bases and J by 6 bases, with 14 bases between.

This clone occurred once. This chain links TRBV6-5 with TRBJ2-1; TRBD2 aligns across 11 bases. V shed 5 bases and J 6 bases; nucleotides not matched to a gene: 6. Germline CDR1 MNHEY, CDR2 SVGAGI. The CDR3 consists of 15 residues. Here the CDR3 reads CASSRSGLAVNEQFF. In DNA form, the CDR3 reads TGTGCCAGCAGTCGATCGGGACTAGCGGTCAATGAGCAGTTCTTC.

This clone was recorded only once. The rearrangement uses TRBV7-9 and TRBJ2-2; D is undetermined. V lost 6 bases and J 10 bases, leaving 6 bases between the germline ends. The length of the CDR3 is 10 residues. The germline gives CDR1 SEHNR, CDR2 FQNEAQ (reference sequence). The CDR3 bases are TGTGCCAGCAGTCAGAAGGAGCTGTTTTTT. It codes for CASSQKELFF.

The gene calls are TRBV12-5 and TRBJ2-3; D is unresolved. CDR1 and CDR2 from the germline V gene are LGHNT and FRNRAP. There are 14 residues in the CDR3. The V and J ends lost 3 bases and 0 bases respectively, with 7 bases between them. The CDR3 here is CASGFGSSTDTQYF. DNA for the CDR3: TGTGCTAGTGGTTTTGGCAGTAGCACAGATACGCAGTATTTT.

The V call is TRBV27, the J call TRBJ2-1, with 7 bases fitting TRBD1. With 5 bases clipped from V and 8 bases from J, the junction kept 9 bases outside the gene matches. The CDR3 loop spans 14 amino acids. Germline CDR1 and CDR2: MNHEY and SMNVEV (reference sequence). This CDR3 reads CASSPGQRGYEQFF. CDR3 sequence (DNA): TGTGCCAGCAGTCCGGGACAGAGAGGCTATGAGCAGTTCTTC.

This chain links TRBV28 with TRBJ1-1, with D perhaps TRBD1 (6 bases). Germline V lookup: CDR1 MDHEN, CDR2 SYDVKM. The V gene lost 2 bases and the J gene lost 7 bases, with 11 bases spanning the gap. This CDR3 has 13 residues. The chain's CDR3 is CASSLRQVYEAFF. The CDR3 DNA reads TGTGCCAGCAGTTTAAGACAGGTTTATGAAGCTTTCTTT.

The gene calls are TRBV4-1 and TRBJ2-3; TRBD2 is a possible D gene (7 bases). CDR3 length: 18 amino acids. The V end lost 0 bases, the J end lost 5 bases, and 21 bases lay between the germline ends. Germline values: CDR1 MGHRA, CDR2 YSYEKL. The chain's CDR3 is CASSQDGLGGGGVDTQYF. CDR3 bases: TGCGCCAGCAGCCAAGATGGCCTCGGCGGGGGCGGGGTAGATACGCAGTATTTT.

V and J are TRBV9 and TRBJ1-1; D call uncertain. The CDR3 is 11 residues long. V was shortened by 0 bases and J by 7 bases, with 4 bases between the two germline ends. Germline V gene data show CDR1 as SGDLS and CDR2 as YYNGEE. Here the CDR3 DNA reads TGTGCCAGCAGCGTAGACAATGAAGCTTTCTTT. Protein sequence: CASSVDNEAFF.

In DNA, the CDR3 is TGCGCCAGCAGTGAGAACCCGGTCTCTGAAGCTTTCTTT. Translation: CASSENPVSEAFF. The gene calls are TRBV10-1 and TRBJ1-1; D ambiguous. The V end was cut by 2 bases, the J end by 6 bases, with 10 bases between. The length of the CDR3 is 13 residues. Germline assignment: CDR1 WNHNN and CDR2 SYGVQD (reference sequence).

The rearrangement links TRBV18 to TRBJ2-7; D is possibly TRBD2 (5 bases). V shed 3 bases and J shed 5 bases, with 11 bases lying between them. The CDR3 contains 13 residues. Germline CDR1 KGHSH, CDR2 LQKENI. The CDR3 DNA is TGTGCCAGCTCACCTCTTCCCGGGGACGAGCAGTACTTC. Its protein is CASSPLPGDEQYF.

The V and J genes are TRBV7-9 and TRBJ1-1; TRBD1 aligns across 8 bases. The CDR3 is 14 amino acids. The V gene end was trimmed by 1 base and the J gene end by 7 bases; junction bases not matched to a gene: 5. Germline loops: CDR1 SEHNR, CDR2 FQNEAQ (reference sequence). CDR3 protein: CASSLVQGAFEAFF. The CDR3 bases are TGTGCCAGCAGCTTAGTGCAGGGGGCGTTTGAAGCTTTCTTT.

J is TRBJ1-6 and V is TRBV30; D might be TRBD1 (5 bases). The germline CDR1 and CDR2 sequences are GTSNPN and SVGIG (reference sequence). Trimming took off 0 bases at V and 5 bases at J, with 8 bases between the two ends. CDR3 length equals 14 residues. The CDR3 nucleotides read TGTGCCTGGAGTGTTACAGGAGATAATTCACCCCTCCACTTT. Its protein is CAWSVTGDNSPLHF.

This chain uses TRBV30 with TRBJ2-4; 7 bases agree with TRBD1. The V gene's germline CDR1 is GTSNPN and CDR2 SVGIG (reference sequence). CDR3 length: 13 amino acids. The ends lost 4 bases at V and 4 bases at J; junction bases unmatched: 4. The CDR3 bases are TGTGCCTGGACCGGGACAGCTAAAAACATTCAGTACTTC. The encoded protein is CAWTGTAKNIQYF.

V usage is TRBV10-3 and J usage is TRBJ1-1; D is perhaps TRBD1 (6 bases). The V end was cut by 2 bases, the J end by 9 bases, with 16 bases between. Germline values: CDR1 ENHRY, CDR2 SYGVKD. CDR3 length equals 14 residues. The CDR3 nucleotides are TGTGCCATCAGTGAGACCTCGGGTTGGGGGCAAGCTTTCTTT. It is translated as CAISETSGWGQAFF.

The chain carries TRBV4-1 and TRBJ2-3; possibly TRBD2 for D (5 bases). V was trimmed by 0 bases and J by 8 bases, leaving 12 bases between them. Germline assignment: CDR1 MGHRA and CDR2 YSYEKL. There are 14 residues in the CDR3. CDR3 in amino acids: CASSQDLALVTQYF. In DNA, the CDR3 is TGCGCCAGCAGCCAAGATTTAGCGCTAGTTACGCAGTATTTT.

The CDR3 DNA reads TGTGCCTGGACGCGCAGGCGGGATCAGCCCCAGCATTTT. As protein: CAWTRRRDQPQHF. The gene calls are TRBV30 and TRBJ1-5; D gene unclear. CDR1 GTSNPN and CDR2 SVGIG come from the germline V gene (reference sequence). The V end was cut by 4 bases, the J end by 5 bases, with 12 bases between. The CDR3 is 13 amino acids.